This TCR beta chain was sequenced during a study of blood T cell repertoires in COVID-19. Across the whole study: Samples came from the United States, Italy and Spain, spanning acute and convalescent COVID-19.

Profiling relied on immunoSEQ multiplex PCR, and the TCRdb table lists in-frame clones only, not all of them. The table shows about 130,000 clones, with about nine tenths occurring only once. The germline gives CDR1 DFQATT, CDR2 SNEGSKA (reference sequence). Trimming cost V 3 bases and J 7 bases, with 14 bases left between them. The CDR3 is 13 residues long. The sequenced sample was peripheral blood. This clonotype originated in a man aged 45-65 years with active COVID-19. The chain has TRBV20-1 and TRBJ2-3; D is unclear. The CDR3 here is CSASDLLVNTQYF. CDR3 bases: TGCAGTGCTAGTGACTTACTGGTGAATACGCAGTATTTT.